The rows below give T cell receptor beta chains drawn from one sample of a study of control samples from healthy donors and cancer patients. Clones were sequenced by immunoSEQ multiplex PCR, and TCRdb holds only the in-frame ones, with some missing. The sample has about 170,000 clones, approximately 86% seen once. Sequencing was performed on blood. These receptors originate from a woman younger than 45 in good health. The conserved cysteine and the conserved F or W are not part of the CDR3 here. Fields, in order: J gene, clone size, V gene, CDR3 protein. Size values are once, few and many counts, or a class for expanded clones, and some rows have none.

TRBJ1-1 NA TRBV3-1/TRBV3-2 ASSQSNLNTEAF
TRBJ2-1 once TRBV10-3 AISDRGRSLGAFNEQF
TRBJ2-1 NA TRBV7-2 ASTETGISYNEQF
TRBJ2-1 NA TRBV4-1 ASSQDRLVAGVYEQF
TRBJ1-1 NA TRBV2 ASRFSPNTEAF
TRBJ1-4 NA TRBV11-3 ASSPRPRGSEKLF
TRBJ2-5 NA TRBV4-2 ASSLLGLAGGSLQETQY
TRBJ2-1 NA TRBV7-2 ASSLAGLAVGGEQF
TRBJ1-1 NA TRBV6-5 ASRHGKKRGRAF
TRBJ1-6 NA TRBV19 AGSIDRGNSPLH
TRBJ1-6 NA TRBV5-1 ASSLGTGYDSPLH
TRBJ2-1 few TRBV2 ASGDSLVYNEQF
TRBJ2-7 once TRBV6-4 ASRGGGLAGDEQY
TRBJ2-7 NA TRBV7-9 ASSFSAGGYEQY
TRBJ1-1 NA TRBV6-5 ASSPNIGNTEAF
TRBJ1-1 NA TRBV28 ASSYGYRTEAF
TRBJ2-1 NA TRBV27 ASSSRQGGNEQF
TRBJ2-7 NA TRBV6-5 ASRSRDRAYEQY
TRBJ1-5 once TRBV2 ASSLGGGGGQPQH
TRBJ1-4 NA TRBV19 ASSRPTGLGEKLF
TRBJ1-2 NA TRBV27 ASSADRGPLRGYT
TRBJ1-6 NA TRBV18 ASSPNGQVTLH
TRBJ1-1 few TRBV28 ASSLYPRGWNTEAF
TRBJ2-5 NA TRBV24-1 ATSDLKGSQETQY
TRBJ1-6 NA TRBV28 ASWVGAQINSPLH
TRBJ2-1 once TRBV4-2 ASSQAGLAGYNEQF
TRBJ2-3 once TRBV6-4 ASSDSVRRGVTDTQY
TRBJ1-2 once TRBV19 ASSLTGSKTVYGYT
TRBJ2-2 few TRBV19 ASKWGQGAGELF
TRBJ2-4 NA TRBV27 ASSLRTSGTKNIQY
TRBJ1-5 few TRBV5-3 ARLRLGIRNQPQH
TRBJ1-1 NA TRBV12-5 ASGLGPGANTEAF
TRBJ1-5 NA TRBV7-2 ASSSEQNQPQH
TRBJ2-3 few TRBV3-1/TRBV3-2 ASRFGDSKQY
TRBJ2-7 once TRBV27 ASSLIGGGPKDEQY
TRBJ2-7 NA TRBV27 ASSFAGAPNYEQY
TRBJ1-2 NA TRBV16 ASSLTPGRSAFSGYT
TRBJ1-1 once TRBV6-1 ASSESGHHTEAF
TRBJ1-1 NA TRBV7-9 ASSLVGQSTEAF
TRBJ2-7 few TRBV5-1 ASSYTGQDFSYEQY
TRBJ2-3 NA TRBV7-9 ASSSERPGQRTSTDTQY
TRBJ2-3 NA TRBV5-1 ASSLATGADTQY
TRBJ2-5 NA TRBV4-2 ASSQELTSGSWEETQY
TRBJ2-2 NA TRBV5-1 ASSLGIWGSDTGELF
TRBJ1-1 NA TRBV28 ASSASGTANTEAF